One sample yielded the 24 T cell receptor beta chains listed below, sequenced in a study of T cells in Graves' hyperthyroidism and ophthalmopathy. Amplification of TCR beta CDR3 regions used RNA as the template. First-round RT-PCR of the TCR CDR3 relied on the HTBI primer set. TCRdb passed the multiplex PCR reads through MiXCR, listing each CDR3 protein once. In the table there are around 350,000 distinct CDR3 sequences, about 13% of which are singletons. The sample consisted of blood. All receptors derive from a woman aged 18-29 years with Graves' hyperthyroidism.

This clonotype was detected ten times or more. The rearrangement links TRBV19 to TRBJ2-3; 11 bases agree with TRBD2. Losses at the gene ends were 4 bases for V and 2 bases for J; bases not matched to a gene: 8. Germline V gene lookup returns CDR1 LNHDA and CDR2 SQIVND (reference sequence). The CDR3 loop spans 17 amino acids. CDR3 nucleotides: TGTGCCAGTAGTAACCTAGCGGGAGGCAAACACACAGATACGCAGTATTTT. The encoded protein is CASSNLAGGKHTDTQYF.

The CDR3 DNA follows: TGCGCCAGCAGCTTGCGGGTGACACGAACCTACGAGCAGTACTTC. Its translation is CASSLRVTRTYEQYF. The chain carries TRBV5-1 and TRBJ2-7, with unresolved D. The V end lost 1 base, the J end lost 2 bases, and 13 bases lay between the germline ends. The CDR3 extends over 15 amino acids. CDR1 and CDR2 from the germline V gene are SGHRS and YFSETQ. The whole variable domain, remainder taken from reference TRBV5-1 and TRBJ2-7, is KAGVTQTPRYLIKTRGQQVTLSCSPISGHRSVSWYQQTPGQGLQFLFEYFSETQRNKGNFPGRFSGRQFSNSRSEMNVSTLELGDSALYLCASSLRVTRTYEQYFGPGTRLTVT.

Ten or more counts support this clonotype. This chain joins TRBV12-3 or TRBV12-4 and TRBJ2-7; D gene ambiguous. The CDR3 has 16 residues. Trimming removed 2 bases at V and 1 base at J, with 15 bases between. The CDR3 DNA reads TGTGCCAGCAGTTTATTATCGTTCGGCCAATCCTACGAGCAGTACTTC. Its translation: CASSLLSFGQSYEQYF.

The rearrangement links TRBV18 to TRBJ2-2; the D is unclear. Trimming removed 2 bases at V and 8 bases at J, with 15 bases between. The CDR3 runs 15 residues. From germline, CDR1 is KGHSH and CDR2 LQKENI. DNA of the CDR3: TGTGCCAGCTCACCATTGCCGCGACCCGAGGGGGAGCTGTTTTTT. Amino acids: CASSPLPRPEGELFF.

At least ten counts were recorded for this clonotype. V is TRBV5-1 and J is TRBJ2-1; 10 nucleotides line up with TRBD2. The CDR3 is made up of 15 amino acids. Trimming removed 2 bases from V and 7 bases from J; junction bases left unmatched: 6. In germline, CDR1 is SGHRS, CDR2 YFSETQ. The CDR3 spells CASSLAGGLRNEQFF. CDR3 coding DNA: TGCGCCAGCAGCTTAGCGGGAGGGCTAAGGAATGAGCAGTTCTTC.

This clonotype was seen at least ten times. The chain carries TRBV6-2 or TRBV6-3 and TRBJ1-2, with D possibly being TRBD1 (5 bases). The CDR3 consists of 15 residues. The V gene lost 1 base and the J gene lost 2 bases, with 11 bases spanning the gap. Looked up from germline, CDR1 is MNHEY and CDR2 is SVGEGT. The CDR3 DNA is TGTGCCAGCAGTTACTTTCTGACAGCGAACTATGGCTACACCTTC. Translating gives CASSYFLTANYGYTF.

This clonotype was found many times. This chain uses TRBV28 with TRBJ1-2; TRBD1 is a possible D gene (6 bases). CDR3 length equals 14 residues. V was cut by 3 bases and J by 4 bases, with 12 bases left in between. Germline assignment: CDR1 MDHEN and CDR2 SYDVKM. CDR3 region: CASSLRGGGYGYTF. CDR3 bases: TGTGCCAGCAGTTTGAGAGGGGGTGGCTATGGCTACACCTTC.

V usage is TRBV20-1 and J usage is TRBJ2-5, with 7 bases fitting TRBD1. The CDR3 covers 13 residues. J lost 9 bases, V lost 0 bases, and 7 bases had no gene match. Germline values: CDR1 DFQATT, CDR2 SNEGSKA (reference sequence). CDR3 amino acids: CSARELDQGAQYF. The CDR3 DNA is TGCAGTGCTAGAGAACTCGATCAGGGGGCCCAGTACTTC.

This clonotype showed up just a few times. CDR3 sequence (DNA): TGTGCCAGTAGTGGGGGACAGGGCCTATCTTGGGTTCCCGAACATTTT. Protein sequence: CASSGGQGLSWVPEHF. The V gene is TRBV19, the J gene TRBJ1-5, with 9 bases aligning to TRBD1. The CDR3 extends over 16 amino acids. After removal of 5 bases from V and 16 bases from J, the junction contained 21 bases not matched to a gene. Germline lookup yields CDR1 LNHDA and CDR2 SQIVND (reference sequence).

This clonotype was found many times. This rearrangement joins TRBV6-1 to TRBJ1-1; 7 bases map to TRBD1. CDR3 length: 15 amino acids. Germline CDR1 MNHNS, CDR2 SASEGT. The V segment lost 5 bases and the J segment 1 base; nucleotides outside the gene matches: 7. The CDR3 loop reads CASSSFAGGNTEAFF. The DNA for the CDR3 is TGTGCCAGCAGTTCATTTGCAGGGGGGAACACTGAAGCTTTCTTT.

This clonotype has just a few counts. The chain employs TRBV12-3 or TRBV12-4 and TRBJ1-5, with 9 bases fitting TRBD1. This CDR3 comprises 15 residues. V was pared by 5 bases and J by 7 bases, with 9 bases of the junction left unmatched. CDR3 in DNA: TGTGCCAGCAGTCGCCAAGGGACAGGGAGGCAGCCCCAGCATTTT. This translates into CASSRQGTGRQPQHF.

The table lists this clonotype with a few counts. This chain uses TRBV7-3 with TRBJ2-2; 9 positions match TRBD2. Germline V CDR1 and CDR2: SGHTA, FQGTGA. The CDR3 totals 16 residues. The V segment lost 5 bases and the J segment 0 bases; nucleotides outside the gene matches: 4. The DNA for the CDR3 is TGTGCCAGCAGCCGGATAGCGGGGGCGAACACCGGGGAGCTGTTTTTT. It codes for CASSRIAGANTGELFF. The variable domain in full, completed from reference TRBV7-3 and TRBJ2-2, reads GAGVSQTPSNKVTEKGKYVELRCDPISGHTALYWYRQSLGQGPEFLIYFQGTGAADDSGLPNDRFFAVRPEGSVSTLKIQRTERGDSAVYLCASSRIAGANTGELFFGEGSRLTVL.

This clonotype was detected many times. The chain has TRBV30 and TRBJ2-7, with D perhaps TRBD2 (5 bases). Trimming took off 4 bases at V and 2 bases at J, with 9 bases between the two ends. CDR3 length equals 12 residues. Germline lookup yields CDR1 GTSNPN and CDR2 SVGIG (reference sequence). The CDR3 loop is CAWNRGTYEQYF. The CDR3 nucleotides read TGTGCCTGGAATCGGGGAACCTACGAGCAGTACTTC.

In this sample, this clonotype turned up many times. The chain has TRBV28 and TRBJ2-3; D not certain. Germline CDR1 and CDR2: MDHEN and SYDVKM. V lost 5 bases, J lost 4 bases, and 7 bases lay in between. The CDR3 consists of 12 residues. The CDR3: CASSKAADTQYF. Written as DNA, the CDR3 is TGTGCCAGCAGTAAAGCAGCAGATACGCAGTATTTT.

This clonotype was seen repeatedly, ten times or more. The genes are TRBV18 and TRBJ1-3, with D perhaps matching TRBD1 (5 bases). The CDR3 is 14 residues long. V was shortened by 2 bases and J by 4 bases, with 9 bases between the two germline ends. Per the germline V gene, CDR1 is KGHSH and CDR2 is LQKENI. The CDR3 bases are TGTGCCAGCTCACCAACGGACATAGGAAACACCATATATTTT. This translates into CASSPTDIGNTIYF.

This clonotype was observed at least ten times. J is TRBJ2-5 and V is TRBV3-1, with a possible D match to TRBD1 (7 bases). V was pared by 10 bases and J by 2 bases, with 17 bases between. This CDR3 is built from 14 residues. Germline lookup yields CDR1 LGHDT and CDR2 YNNKEL (reference sequence). The CDR3 sequence is CATRGARGQETQYF. Written as DNA, the CDR3 is TGTGCCACACGCGGGGCCAGGGGGCAAGAGACCCAGTACTTC.

At least ten counts were recorded for this clonotype. The chain joins TRBV28 to TRBJ2-7; TRBD1 aligns across 7 bases. CDR3 length: 14 amino acids. The V segment lost 5 bases and the J segment 3 bases; nucleotides outside the gene matches: 7. Germline loops: CDR1 MDHEN, CDR2 SYDVKM. The CDR3 reads CASSVNRGHYEQYF. CDR3 in DNA: TGTGCCAGCAGTGTAAACAGGGGACACTACGAGCAGTACTTC.

This clonotype appeared many times. This sequence joins TRBV7-8 and TRBJ2-1, with unresolved D. Germline values: CDR1 SGHVS, CDR2 FQNEAQ. The CDR3 runs to 13 residues. The germline V and J ends were trimmed by 5 bases and 5 bases, with 10 bases remaining between them. CDR3 protein: CASSVIKNNEQFF. The DNA for the CDR3 is TGTGCCAGCAGCGTCATAAAAAACAATGAGCAGTTCTTC.

Worth noting for this clonotype: A single base separates this from a much larger clone, so it may be a read error. This sequence joins TRBV6-1 and TRBJ2-1; D might be TRBD2 (6 bases). This CDR3 has 14 amino acids. Germline CDR1 MNHNS, CDR2 SASEGT. Trimming left V 4 bases short and J 13 bases short, with 20 bases between. The CDR3 DNA reads TGTGCCAGCAGTGGGTTCACGATAGGCGGGGAACAGTTCTTC. Its protein is CASSGFTIGGEQFF.

The chain joins TRBV6-1 to TRBJ2-5; 9 nucleotides agree with TRBD2. There are 16 residues in the CDR3. The junction had 6 bases not matched to a gene; V was cut back by 0 bases and J by 4 bases. Germline V gives CDR1 MNHNS, CDR2 SASEGT. As DNA, the CDR3 is TGTGCCAGCAGTGAAGCTACCCTAGCGGGACGAGAGACCCAGTACTTC. The encoded protein is CASSEATLAGRETQYF.

The sample holds a few counts of this clonotype. The chain is built from TRBV25-1 and TRBJ2-1; 7 bases fit TRBD1. This CDR3 contains 13 residues. The germline V gene encodes CDR1 MGHDK and CDR2 SYGVNS. The ends lost 9 bases at V and 3 bases at J; junction bases unmatched: 5. Here the CDR3 DNA reads TGTGCCAGTAACCGGGACAGCTACAATGAGCAGTTCTTC. Translated: CASNRDSYNEQFF.

This clonotype was counted many times. V gene TRBV28 combines with J gene TRBJ2-4; D call uncertain. The CDR3 runs to 13 residues. Germline CDR1 reads MDHEN; CDR2 reads SYDVKM. V lost 1 base and J lost 10, with 11 bases in between. The CDR3 region has the DNA TGTGCCAGCAGTTTATCCTGGTTAACGATTCAGTACTTC. Translating it yields CASSLSWLTIQYF.

This clonotype was counted at least ten times. V is TRBV3-1 and J is TRBJ1-2; maybe TRBD1 (5 bases). CDR1 is LGHDT and CDR2 is YNNKEL in the germline V gene (reference sequence). V was clipped by 4 bases and J by 4 bases, with 10 bases between them. This CDR3 contains 13 residues. CDR3 DNA: TGTGCCAGCAGCCTGGGGGAGATCTATGGCTACACCTTC. It translates to CASSLGEIYGYTF. The full variable domain, its missing parts supplied by reference TRBV3-1 and TRBJ1-2, is DTAVSQTPKYLVTQMGNDKSIKCEQNLGHDTMYWYKQDSKKFLKIMFSYNNKELIINETVPNRFSPKSPDKAHLNLHINSLELGDSAVYFCASSLGEIYGYTFGSGTRLTVV.

A few counts support this clonotype. Since a much larger clone is just one base distant, this may be a read error. The chain couples TRBV7-2 to TRBJ2-1, with D possibly TRBD2 on 6 matching bases. This CDR3 is 17 amino acids long. Germline V lookup: CDR1 SGHTA, CDR2 FQGNSA. Trimming left V 5 bases short and J 5 bases short, with 22 bases between. CDR3 nucleotide sequence: TGTGCCAGCAGCATTTTCGGCGGGACGGTTTCCCACAATGAGCAGTTCTTC. This sequence encodes CASSIFGGTVSHNEQFF.